This T cell receptor beta chain comes out of a study of shared clonotypes between healthy human individuals (dated by TCRdb to 2018 to 2020). Broadly, across the study: A few men and two women, aged 18 to 49 years, made up the cohort. Per donor, three plates each were used for CD4 naive and CD4 memory, two for CD8 naive, and one for CD8 memory. To estimate repertoire size and how much clonotype sharing occurs between individuals, the study deeply sequenced the blood TCR repertoires of five or six healthy adults. Libraries were prepared and TCR repertoires were sequenced by different laboratories using diverse techniques, in order to increase sequencing depth and limit assay-specific biases. Per donor, leukapheresis produced somewhere between about 0.8 and 9.5 billion PBMCs. Results the study describes overall, beyond this receptor: Across a few donors, roughly 5% of naive CD4, approximately 3.5% of naive CD8, about 2.3% of memory CD4, and about 0.44% of memory CD8 clonotypes were shared. Higher generation probabilities were observed for clonotypes shared by all four sorted-subset donors than for non-shared clonotypes. Larger estimated clonotype richness was generally found for naive subsets than for memory subsets. The genetic and exposure-history diversity represented was limited by the small number of donors. Rarefaction of sorted-subset datasets indicated incomplete sequencing despite the large sequencing depth. Sampling was limited to blood, and TCR repertoires in tissue likely differ from TCR repertoires in blood. Based on pairwise subsampling, the degree of clonotype sharing among donors was expected to be affected by sequencing depth.

The donors were healthy, HIV-negative adults who had no recently reported acute infections or vaccinations. All donors were Caucasian adults living in Nashville, Tennessee, USA. CD4+ T cells were enriched through magnetic negative selection, after which naive cells were positively selected on CD45RA and the remaining negative fraction served as the memory subset. After blood collection by leukapheresis, PBMCs were isolated using Ficoll-Histopaque density gradient centrifugation and then cryopreserved in the vapor phase of liquid nitrogen. Analytical flow cytometry was used to check the purity and quantity of every magnetically sorted T cell population. Each sorted fraction had its genomic DNA isolated and then quantified by UV absorbance on a Nanodrop 2000c. CDR1 and CDR2, per the germline V gene, are SGDLS and YYNGEE. From cysteine to phenylalanine, the CDR3 is 17 amino acids long. Only CDR3 DNA is held: 51 bases, read in frame from base 1. For this chain, trimming is 3 bases at the V end and 5 bases at the J end, and the number of junction bases without a gene match is 10.

Using the deep immunoSEQ assay, multiplex PCR amplified TCR CDR3 regions from genomic DNA. Extracted genomic DNA from each cell subset was distributed evenly across all wells of several immunoSEQ 96-well plates, and each plate was treated as a replicate. Each replicate PCR for sorted subsets received approximately 200 ng genomic DNA, equal to about 29,000 T cell genomes. The purified libraries were quantified using a Qubit 3.0 fluorometer, sized with a Bioanalyzer 2100, and then quantified again using the KAPA Library Quantification kit. Each immunoSEQ 96-well plate was sequenced on its own single-read 150-cycle Illumina NextSeq 550 flow cell. From the authors' description of their analysis: Because the immunoSEQ output held only junctional sequences and lacked quality scores, the filtering could not match the filtering applied to full-length reads. Sequences were annotated with PyIR, a Python wrapper for IgBLAST v1.9, and V/J genes and CDR3 were assigned using IMGT germline references. Reads were filtered out if the reads had weak V/J assignments (E-value above 1e-6), no CDR3, stop codons, out-of-frame junctions, or ambiguous translated residues. A V3J clonotype was defined by an identical inferred V gene, J gene, and CDR3 amino acid sequence. Percentage overlap between repertoires was calculated by dividing the number of shared unique clonotypes by the size of the smaller repertoire. Repertoire richness was assessed with RTK rarefaction, the Chao1 estimator, and Recon v2.1 estimates of unobserved clonotypes. OLGA was used to compute generation probabilities for all TCRbeta clonotypes that the gDNA method yielded from a handful of donors. Held by TCRdb, this immuneACCESS table contains in-frame sequences only and omits some clones. Under half of the omission traces to an unresolved V gene where checked; the cause of the rest is unknown. V and J calls and clone size follow that table, whereas D and trimming were derived from the DNA. A total of 1,500,000 or so clones appear in this sample, approximately 98.5% of them only once. About 0.34% of the sample is in the top ten clones.

This clone is a singleton in its sample. Its specific antigen is unknown. No base qualities exist here, and no much larger clone lies one base off it. This sequence uses TRBV9 and TRBJ2-3, with 12 bases in between that match TRBD2. Sequencing was done on a sample of naive CD4+ T cells sorted from blood. This specimen's cell subset or site label, per the study, means: CD45RA+ positively selected. The receptor was isolated from a man younger than 45 in good health. The CDR3 region has the sequence CASSAKRLAGAEDTQYF. The nucleotide sequence is given as TGTGCCAGCAGCGCGAAGAGACTAGCGGGAGCTGAAGATACGCAGTATTTT.